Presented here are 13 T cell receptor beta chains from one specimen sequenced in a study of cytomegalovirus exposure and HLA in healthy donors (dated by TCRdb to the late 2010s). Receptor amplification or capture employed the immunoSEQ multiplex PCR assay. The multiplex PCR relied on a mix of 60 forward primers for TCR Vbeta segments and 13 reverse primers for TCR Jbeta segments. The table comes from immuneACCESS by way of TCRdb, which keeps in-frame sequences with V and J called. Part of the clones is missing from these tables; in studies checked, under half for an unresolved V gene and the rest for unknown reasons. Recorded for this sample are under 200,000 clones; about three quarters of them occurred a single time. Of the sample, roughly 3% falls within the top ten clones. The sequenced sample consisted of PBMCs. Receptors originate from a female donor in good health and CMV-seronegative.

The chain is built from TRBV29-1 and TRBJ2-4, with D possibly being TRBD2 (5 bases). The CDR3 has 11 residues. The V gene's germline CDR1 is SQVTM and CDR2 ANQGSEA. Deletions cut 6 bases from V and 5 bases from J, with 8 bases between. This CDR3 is CSVGVENIQYF. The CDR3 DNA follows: TGCAGCGTCGGGGTGGAAAACATTCAGTACTTC.

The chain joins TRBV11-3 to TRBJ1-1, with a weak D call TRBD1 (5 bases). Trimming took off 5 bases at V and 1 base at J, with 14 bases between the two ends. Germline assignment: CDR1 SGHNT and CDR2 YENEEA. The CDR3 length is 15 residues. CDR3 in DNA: TGTGCCAGCAGCCAGGAGAGGGGAGGGAACACTGAAGCTTTCTTT. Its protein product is CASSQERGGNTEAFF.

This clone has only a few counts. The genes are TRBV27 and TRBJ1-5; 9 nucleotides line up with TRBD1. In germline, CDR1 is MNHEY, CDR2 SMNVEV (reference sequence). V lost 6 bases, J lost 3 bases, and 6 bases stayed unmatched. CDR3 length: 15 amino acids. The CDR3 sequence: CASSPRTGVNQPQHF. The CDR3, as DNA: TGTGCCAGCAGCCCCCGGACAGGGGTCAATCAGCCCCAGCATTTT.

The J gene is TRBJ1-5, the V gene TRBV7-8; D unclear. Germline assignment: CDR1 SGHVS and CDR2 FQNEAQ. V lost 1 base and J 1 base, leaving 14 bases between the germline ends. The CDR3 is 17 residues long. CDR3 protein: CASSLGGHQFSNQPQHF. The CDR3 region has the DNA TGTGCCAGCAGCTTAGGTGGCCACCAGTTCAGCAATCAGCCCCAGCATTTT.

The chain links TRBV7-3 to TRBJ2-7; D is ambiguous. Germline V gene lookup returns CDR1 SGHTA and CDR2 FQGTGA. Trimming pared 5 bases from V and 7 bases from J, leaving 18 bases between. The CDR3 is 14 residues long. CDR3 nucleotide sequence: TGTGCCAGCAGCGCCCAGGCCATCGATTCAGAGCAGTACTTC. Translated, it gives CASSAQAIDSEQYF.

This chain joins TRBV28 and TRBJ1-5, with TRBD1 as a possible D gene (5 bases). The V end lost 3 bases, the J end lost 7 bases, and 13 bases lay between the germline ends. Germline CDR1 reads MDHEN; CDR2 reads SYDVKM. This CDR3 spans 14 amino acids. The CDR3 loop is CASSLSQGRQPQHF. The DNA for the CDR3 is TGTGCCAGCAGTTTGAGTCAGGGTAGGCAGCCCCAGCATTTT.

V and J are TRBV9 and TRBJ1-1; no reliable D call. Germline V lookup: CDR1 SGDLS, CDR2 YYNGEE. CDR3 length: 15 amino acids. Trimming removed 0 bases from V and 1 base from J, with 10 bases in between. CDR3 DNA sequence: TGTGCCAGCAGCGTAGACCCGCTTAGGAACACTGAAGCTTTCTTT. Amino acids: CASSVDPLRNTEAFF.

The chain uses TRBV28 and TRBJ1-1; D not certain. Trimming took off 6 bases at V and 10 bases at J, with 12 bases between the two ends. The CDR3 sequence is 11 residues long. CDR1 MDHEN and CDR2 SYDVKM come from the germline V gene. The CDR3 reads CASSRVSGAFF. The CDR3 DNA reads TGTGCCAGCAGCCGCGTAAGTGGAGCTTTCTTT. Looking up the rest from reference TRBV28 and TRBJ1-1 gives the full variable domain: DVKVTQSSRYLVKRTGEKVFLECVQDMDHENMFWYRQDPGLGLRLIYFSYDVKMKEKGDIPEGYSVSREKKERFSLILESASTNQTSMYLCASSRVSGAFFGQGTRLTVV.

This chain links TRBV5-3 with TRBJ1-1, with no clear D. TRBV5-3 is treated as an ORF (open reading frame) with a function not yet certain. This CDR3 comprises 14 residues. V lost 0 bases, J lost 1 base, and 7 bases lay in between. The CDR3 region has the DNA TGTGCCAGAAGCTTGGCAGTCTCGAACACTGAAGCTTTCTTT. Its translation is CARSLAVSNTEAFF.

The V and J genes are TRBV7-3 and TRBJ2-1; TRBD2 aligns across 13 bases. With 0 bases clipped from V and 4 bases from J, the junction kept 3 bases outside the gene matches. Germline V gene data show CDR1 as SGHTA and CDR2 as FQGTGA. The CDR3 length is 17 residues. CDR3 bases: TGTGCCAGCAGCTTAACAGGGACTAGCGGGGAGTACAATGAGCAGTTCTTC. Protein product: CASSLTGTSGEYNEQFF.

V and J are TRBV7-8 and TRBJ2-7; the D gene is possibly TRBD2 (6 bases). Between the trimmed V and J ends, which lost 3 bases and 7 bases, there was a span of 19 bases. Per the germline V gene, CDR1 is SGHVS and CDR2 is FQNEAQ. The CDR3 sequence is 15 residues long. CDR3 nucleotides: TGTGCCAGCAGCTTCCTAGTAGCCGGGAGCGGGGAGCAGTACTTC. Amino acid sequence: CASSFLVAGSGEQYF.

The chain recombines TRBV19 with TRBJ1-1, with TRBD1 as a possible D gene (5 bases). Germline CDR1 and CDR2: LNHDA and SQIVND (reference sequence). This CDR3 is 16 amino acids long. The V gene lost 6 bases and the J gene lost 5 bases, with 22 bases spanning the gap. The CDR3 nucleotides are TGTGCCAGTAGATCTGGGGGGGGGACGGAAAAGACTGAAGCTTTCTTT. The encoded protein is CASRSGGGTEKTEAFF.

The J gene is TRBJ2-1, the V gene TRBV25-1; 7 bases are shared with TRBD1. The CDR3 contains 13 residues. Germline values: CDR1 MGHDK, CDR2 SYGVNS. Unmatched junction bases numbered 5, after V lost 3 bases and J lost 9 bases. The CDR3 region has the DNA TGTGCCAGCAGTGACAGGGGGATAGGTGAGCAGTTCTTC. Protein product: CASSDRGIGEQFF.